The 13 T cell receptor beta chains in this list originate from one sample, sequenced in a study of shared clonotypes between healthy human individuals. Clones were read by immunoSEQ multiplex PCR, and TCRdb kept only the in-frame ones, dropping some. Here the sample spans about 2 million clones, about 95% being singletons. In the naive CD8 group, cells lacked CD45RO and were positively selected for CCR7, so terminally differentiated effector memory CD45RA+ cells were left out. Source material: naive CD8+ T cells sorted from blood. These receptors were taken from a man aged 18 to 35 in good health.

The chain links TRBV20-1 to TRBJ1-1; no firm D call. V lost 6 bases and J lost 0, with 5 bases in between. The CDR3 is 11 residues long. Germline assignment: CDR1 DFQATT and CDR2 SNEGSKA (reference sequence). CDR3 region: CSAKLNTEAFF. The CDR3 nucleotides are TGCAGTGCCAAGTTGAACACTGAAGCTTTCTTT.

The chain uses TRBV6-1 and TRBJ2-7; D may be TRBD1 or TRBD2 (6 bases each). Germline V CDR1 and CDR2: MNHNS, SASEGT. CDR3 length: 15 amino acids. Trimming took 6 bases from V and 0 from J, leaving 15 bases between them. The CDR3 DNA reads TGTGCCAGCAGCCAAGGAGGGGGGAGCTCCTACGAGCAGTACTTC. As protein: CASSQGGGSSYEQYF.

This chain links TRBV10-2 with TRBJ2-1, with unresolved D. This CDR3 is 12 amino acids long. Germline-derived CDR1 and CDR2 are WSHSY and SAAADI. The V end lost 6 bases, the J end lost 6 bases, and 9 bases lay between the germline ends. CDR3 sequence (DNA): TGCGCCAGCAGGGAGCACGCCAATGAGCAGTTCTTC. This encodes CASREHANEQFF.

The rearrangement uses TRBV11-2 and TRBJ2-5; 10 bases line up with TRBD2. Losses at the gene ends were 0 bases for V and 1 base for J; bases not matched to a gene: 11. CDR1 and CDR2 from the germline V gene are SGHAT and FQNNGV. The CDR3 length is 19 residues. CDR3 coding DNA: TGTGCCAGCAGCTTAGACCCCCGTCCAGAGCGGGAGGGCCAAGAGACCCAGTACTTC. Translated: CASSLDPRPEREGQETQYF. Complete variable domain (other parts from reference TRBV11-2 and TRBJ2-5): EAGVAQSPRYKIIEKRQSVAFWCNPISGHATLYWYQQILGQGPKLLIQFQNNGVVDDSQLPKDRFSAERLKGVDSTLKIQPAKLEDSAVYLCASSLDPRPEREGQETQYFGPGTRLLVL.

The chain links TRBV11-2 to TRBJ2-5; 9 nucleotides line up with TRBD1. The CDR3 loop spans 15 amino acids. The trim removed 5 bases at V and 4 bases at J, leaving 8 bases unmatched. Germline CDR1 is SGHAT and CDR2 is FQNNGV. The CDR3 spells CASSRTGEWGETQYF. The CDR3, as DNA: TGTGCCAGCAGCCGGACAGGGGAATGGGGAGAGACCCAGTACTTC.

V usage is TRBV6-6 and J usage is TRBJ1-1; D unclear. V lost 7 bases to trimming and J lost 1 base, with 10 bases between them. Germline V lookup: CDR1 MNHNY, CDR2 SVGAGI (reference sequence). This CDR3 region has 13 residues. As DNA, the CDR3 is TGTGCCAGCACCGAGGCTCCGAACACTGAAGCTTTCTTT. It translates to CASTEAPNTEAFF.

CDR3 sequence: CASSEPTSFEQFF. The DNA of the CDR3 is TGTGCCAGCAGTGAACCGACTAGTTTCGAGCAGTTCTTC. The chain uses TRBV25-1 and TRBJ2-1, with D possibly TRBD2 on 6 matching bases. This CDR3 spans 13 amino acids. CDR1 and CDR2 (germline): MGHDK, SYGVNS. The ends were cut back, 2 bases at V and 10 bases at J, with 12 bases in the middle.

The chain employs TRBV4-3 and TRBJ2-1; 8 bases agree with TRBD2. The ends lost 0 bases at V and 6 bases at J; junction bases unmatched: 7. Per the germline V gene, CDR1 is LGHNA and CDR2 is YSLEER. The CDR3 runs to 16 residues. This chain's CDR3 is CASSQDLPGTSNEQFF. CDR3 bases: TGCGCCAGCAGCCAAGATCTCCCCGGGACTAGCAATGAGCAGTTCTTC.

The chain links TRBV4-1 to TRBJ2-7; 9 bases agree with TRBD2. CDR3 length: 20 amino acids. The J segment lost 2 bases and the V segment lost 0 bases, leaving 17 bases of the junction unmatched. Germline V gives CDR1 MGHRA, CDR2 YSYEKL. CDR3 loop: CASSQDSLTSGYTRAYEQYF. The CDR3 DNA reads TGCGCCAGCAGCCAAGATAGTTTAACTAGCGGGTATACTAGAGCCTACGAGCAGTACTTC.

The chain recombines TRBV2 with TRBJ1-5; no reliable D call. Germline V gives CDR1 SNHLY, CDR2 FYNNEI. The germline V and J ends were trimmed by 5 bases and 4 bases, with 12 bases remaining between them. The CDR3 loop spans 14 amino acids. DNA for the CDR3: TGTGCCAGCAGTAAGGATCGGGGTAATCAGCCCCAGCATTTT. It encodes CASSKDRGNQPQHF. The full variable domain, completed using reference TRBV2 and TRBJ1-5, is EPEVTQTPSHQVTQMGQEVILRCVPISNHLYFYWYRQILGQKVEFLVSFYNNEISEKSEIFDDQFSVERPDGSNFTLKIRSTKLEDSAMYFCASSKDRGNQPQHFGDGTRLSIL.

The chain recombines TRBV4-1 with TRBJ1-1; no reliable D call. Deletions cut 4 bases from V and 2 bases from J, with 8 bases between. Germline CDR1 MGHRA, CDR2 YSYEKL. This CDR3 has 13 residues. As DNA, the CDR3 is TGCGCCAGCAGCCTTCGGACCAACACTGAAGCTTTCTTT. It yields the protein CASSLRTNTEAFF.

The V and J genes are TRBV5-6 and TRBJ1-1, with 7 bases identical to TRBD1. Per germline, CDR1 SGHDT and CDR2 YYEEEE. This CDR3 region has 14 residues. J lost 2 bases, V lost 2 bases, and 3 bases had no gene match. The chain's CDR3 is CASSFDRANTEAFF. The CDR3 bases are TGTGCCAGCAGCTTCGACAGGGCTAACACTGAAGCTTTCTTT.

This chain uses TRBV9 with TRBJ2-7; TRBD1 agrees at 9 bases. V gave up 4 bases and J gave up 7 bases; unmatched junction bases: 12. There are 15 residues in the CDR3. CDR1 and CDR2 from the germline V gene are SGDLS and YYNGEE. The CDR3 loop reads CASSRPPAGQGEQYF. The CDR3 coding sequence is TGTGCCAGCAGCCGCCCCCCAGCGGGACAGGGTGAGCAGTACTTC.